Following are 18 T cell receptor beta chains from one sample sequenced in a study of post-analysis software for immune sequencing data. Study results and caveats: Four or five TRBV segments, including TRBV5-6, TRBV5-1 and TRBV20-1, were more frequent in patients than controls.

Every TCR beta cDNA library bore unique molecular identifiers. TCRdb re-derived calls from the PCR reads in MiXCR, one entry per CDR3 protein. The data contain around 500,000 distinct CDR3 sequences, around a third of them seen just once; the ten biggest clones take up about 6%. Their cognate antigens are unknown. Sequencing was carried out using blood. The receptors were gathered from a girl under 18 with multiple sclerosis.

J is TRBJ2-7 and V is TRBV20-1; 10 nucleotides agree with TRBD2. The CDR3 spans 15 residues. The trim removed 3 bases at V and 5 bases at J, leaving 10 bases unmatched. Germline loops: CDR1 DFQATT, CDR2 SNEGSKA (reference sequence). In DNA, the CDR3 is TGCAGTGCTAGGCGCCCGGGACTAGCGTTTAACGAGCAGTACTTC. Encoded protein: CSARRPGLAFNEQYF.

This clonotype was seen only once. This sequence joins TRBV18 and TRBJ1-1; no reliable D call. Germline values: CDR1 KGHSH, CDR2 LQKENI. Trimming removed 2 bases at V and 3 bases at J, with 7 bases between. This CDR3 comprises 13 residues. In DNA form, the CDR3 reads TGTGCCAGCTCACCAGGACCGGACACTGAAGCTTTCTTT. As protein: CASSPGPDTEAFF.

The rearrangement joins TRBV7-2 to TRBJ1-1, with D uncertain. Germline loops: CDR1 SGHTA, CDR2 FQGNSA. The length of the CDR3 is 14 residues. The V end lost 5 bases, the J end lost 3 bases, and 13 bases lay between the germline ends. DNA for the CDR3: TGTGCCAGCAGCCGACTACCACGGGACACTGAAGCTTTCTTT. It codes for CASSRLPRDTEAFF.

The rearrangement uses TRBV5-1 and TRBJ2-1, with no clear D. CDR3 length equals 13 residues. Germline V gene sequence: CDR1 SGHRS, CDR2 YFSETQ. V gave up 4 bases and J gave up 8 bases, with 13 bases separating them. CDR3 DNA: TGCGCCAGCAGCCCGTACCTATCTGATGAGCAGTTCTTC. Protein sequence: CASSPYLSDEQFF.

This clonotype was detected many times. The genes are TRBV10-3 and TRBJ1-2; D may be TRBD1 (6 bases). The CDR3 loop spans 14 amino acids. Germline V CDR1 and CDR2: ENHRY, SYGVKD. Trimming stripped 4 bases from V and 2 bases from J, with 11 bases between. The CDR3 DNA reads TGTGCCATCAGTGGGGCAGGGGACAACTATGGCTACACCTTC. It translates to CAISGAGDNYGYTF.

This clonotype turned up a few times. V and J are TRBV20-1 and TRBJ2-1, with 9 bases aligning to TRBD2. The CDR3 extends over 15 amino acids. The V gene end was trimmed by 6 bases and the J gene end by 7 bases; junction bases not matched to a gene: 13. The germline V gene encodes CDR1 DFQATT and CDR2 SNEGSKA (reference sequence). This CDR3 is CSAAGRGGHINEQFF. The CDR3 bases are TGCAGTGCCGCGGGGCGGGGGGGCCATATAAATGAGCAGTTCTTC.

This clonotype was detected only a few times. The V and J genes are TRBV4-1 and TRBJ1-5; D gene uncertain. CDR3 length: 15 residues. Germline V gene sequence: CDR1 MGHRA, CDR2 YSYEKL. V lost 1 base, J lost 4 bases, and 11 bases lay in between. Here the CDR3 reads CASSQARLGNQPQHF. The CDR3 DNA reads TGCGCCAGCAGCCAAGCACGGTTGGGGAATCAGCCCCAGCATTTT.

The chain is built from TRBV5-6 and TRBJ2-6; TRBD1 matches at 9 bases. CDR3 length: 16 residues. Germline trimming cut 2 bases from V and 3 bases from J; bases unmatched to any gene: 3. Looked up from germline, CDR1 is SGHDT and CDR2 is YYEEEE. The CDR3 region has the DNA TGTGCCAGCAGCTTAGGACAGGGGTTTGGGGCCAACGTCCTGACTTTC. Its translation is CASSLGQGFGANVLTF.

A few counts support this clonotype. CDR3 loop: CASTDPANTEAFF. The CDR3 DNA reads TGTGCCAGCACCGACCCAGCGAACACTGAAGCTTTCTTT. V is TRBV6-1 and J is TRBJ1-1; no clear D. Germline assignment: CDR1 MNHNS and CDR2 SASEGT. Trimming took off 7 bases at V and 1 base at J, with 10 bases between the two ends. The CDR3 extends over 13 amino acids.

The chain employs TRBV20-1 and TRBJ1-1; the D is unclear. Germline loops: CDR1 DFQATT, CDR2 SNEGSKA (reference sequence). V dropped 0 bases and J dropped 5 bases, with 16 bases sitting between them. The CDR3 contains 15 residues. The CDR3 here is CSARDATKETTEAFF. DNA of the CDR3: TGCAGTGCTAGAGATGCCACCAAGGAGACGACTGAAGCTTTCTTT.

This chain links TRBV11-2 with TRBJ2-5, with D maybe TRBD1 (5 bases). Germline CDR1 reads SGHAT; CDR2 reads FQNNGV. The CDR3 consists of 15 residues. The V gene lost 0 bases and the J gene lost 2 bases, with 10 bases spanning the gap. The CDR3 loop reads CASSLDFQGQETQYF. The CDR3 region has the DNA TGTGCCAGCAGCTTAGATTTCCAGGGTCAAGAGACCCAGTACTTC. Supplemented by reference TRBV11-2 and TRBJ2-5, the full variable domain reads EAGVAQSPRYKIIEKRQSVAFWCNPISGHATLYWYQQILGQGPKLLIQFQNNGVVDDSQLPKDRFSAERLKGVDSTLKIQPAKLEDSAVYLCASSLDFQGQETQYFGPGTRLLVL.

This clonotype was seen a handful of times. The CDR3 reads CASSHKHGGNEQFF. In nucleotides, the CDR3 is TGTGCCAGCAGCCACAAGCATGGGGGGAATGAGCAGTTCTTC. The rearrangement joins TRBV3-1 to TRBJ2-1, with TRBD2 as a possible D gene (6 bases). V lost 3 bases, J lost 7 bases, and 13 bases lay in between. Germline values: CDR1 LGHDT, CDR2 YNNKEL (reference sequence). This CDR3 spans 14 amino acids.

There are a few counts of this clonotype. The rearrangement links TRBV11-2 to TRBJ2-4, with a weak D call TRBD1 (6 bases). This CDR3 has 14 residues. Germline values: CDR1 SGHAT, CDR2 FQNNGV. The germline V and J ends were trimmed by 1 base and 8 bases, with 12 bases remaining between them. The CDR3 loop reads CASSLVTGRDIQYF. DNA of the CDR3: TGTGCCAGCAGCTTAGTGACAGGAAGGGACATTCAGTACTTC.

V and J are TRBV20-1 and TRBJ2-5; 11 positions agree with TRBD2. This CDR3 is built from 14 residues. Unmatched junction bases numbered 6, after V lost 2 bases and J lost 7 bases. The germline gives CDR1 DFQATT, CDR2 SNEGSKA (reference sequence). CDR3 coding DNA: TGCAGTGCTAGACCTACTAGCGGGGGAGGGACCCAGTACTTC. The encoded protein is CSARPTSGGGTQYF.

V gene TRBV4-1 combines with J gene TRBJ2-5, with D possibly matching TRBD2 (6 bases). This CDR3 spans 15 amino acids. V was pared by 2 bases and J by 2 bases, with 12 bases between. Germline loops: CDR1 MGHRA, CDR2 YSYEKL. The CDR3 sequence is CASSQPGLIQETQYF. The CDR3 region has the DNA TGCGCCAGCAGCCAACCGGGACTCATACAAGAGACCCAGTACTTC.

The gene calls are TRBV6-5 and TRBJ1-6; D is unclear. Between the trimmed V and J ends, which lost 6 bases and 4 bases, there was a span of 4 bases. Germline V lookup: CDR1 MNHEY, CDR2 SVGAGI. This CDR3 is 12 amino acids long. The CDR3 DNA sequence: TGTGCCAGCAGGGGGTATAATTCACCCCTCCACTTT. Protein product: CASRGYNSPLHF.

This clonotype has only a few counts. The chain couples TRBV5-5 to TRBJ2-7; D ambiguous. V lost 0 bases and J lost 0, with 10 bases in between. CDR3 length: 15 residues. Germline V gene data show CDR1 as SGHKS and CDR2 as YYEKEE (reference sequence). Here the CDR3 reads CASSLVSSFSYEQYF. The CDR3 DNA follows: TGTGCCAGCAGCTTGGTTAGTTCGTTCTCCTACGAGCAGTACTTC.

This chain links TRBV5-1 with TRBJ2-3; D call uncertain. The V gene's germline CDR1 is SGHRS and CDR2 YFSETQ. The V gene lost 0 bases and the J gene lost 0 bases, with 8 bases spanning the gap. The CDR3 has 15 residues. As DNA, the CDR3 is TGCGCCAGCAGCTTGGAGGTAACTAGCACAGATACGCAGTATTTT. It translates to CASSLEVTSTDTQYF.